These 14 T cell receptor beta chains were all obtained from the same sample, sequenced in a study of tumor-infiltrating lymphocytes in primary liver carcinoma (dated by TCRdb to the late 2010s). TCRdb records Illumina HiSeq 2500 as the sequencer. Starting from around 500 ng total RNA, TCRbeta-specific cDNA was produced by reverse transcription with a constant-region primer and ProtoScript II reverse transcriptase. TCRbeta libraries were built with three nested multiplex PCR rounds, a slightly modified ARM-PCR procedure. Each of the first two PCR rounds ran for approximately 10 cycles using multiplex TRBV1-TRBV30 forward primers together with a Cbeta reverse primer. TCRdb reworked the public reads: Q25 trimming with fastp, MiXCR clone assembly, productive beta chains retained. Every distinct CDR3 protein forms one entry, paired with its most common genes and DNA. The sample records 310,000 or so distinct CDR3 sequences, 58% of which are singletons. Over 15% of the sample goes to the ten largest clones.

Blood RNA was extracted from unsorted whole blood using TRIzol reagent, and germline DNA was obtained with the DNeasy Blood & Tissue kit. The specimen sequenced was peripheral blood. Receptors were obtained from a woman aged 25 to 45 with primary liver carcinoma and hepatitis B virus infection.

This clonotype was seen just once. Compared with germline, one end of the junction differs, possibly owing to a read error. The V gene is TRBV6-1, the J gene TRBJ1-4; 7 bases agree with TRBD1. Germline lookup yields CDR1 MNHNS and CDR2 SASEGT. The length of the CDR3 is 15 residues. As DNA, the CDR3 is TGTGCTAGCAGGTTAGAGGGGGCCGGAAGAGAAAAACTGTTTTTT. Translating it yields CASRLEGAGREKLFF.

Of note for this clonotype: A much larger clone is a single base away; this may be a read error. The gene calls are TRBV12-3 or TRBV12-4 and TRBJ2-3; D is tentatively TRBD1 or TRBD2 (5 bases each). V shed 6 bases and J shed 3 bases, with 19 bases lying between them. This CDR3 has 16 residues. The CDR3 reads CASSRDAGGVTDTQYF. The CDR3 nucleotides are TGTGCCAGCAGCAGGGACGCGGGCGGTGTGACAGATACGCAGTATTTT.

This clonotype was recorded at least ten times. V is TRBV11-2 and J is TRBJ2-5, with a weak D call TRBD1 (5 bases). The CDR3 is made up of 14 amino acids. Germline V gene sequence: CDR1 SGHAT, CDR2 FQNNGV. Trimming took off 2 bases at V and 5 bases at J, with 12 bases between the two ends. The CDR3: CASSLSGQGETQYF. DNA for the CDR3: TGTGCCAGCAGCTTATCAGGGCAAGGCGAGACCCAGTACTTC.

The V and J genes are TRBV12-3 or TRBV12-4 and TRBJ1-1, with D maybe TRBD1 (6 bases). The V end was cut by 7 bases, the J end by 0 bases, with 18 bases between. There are 16 residues in the CDR3. The CDR3 here is CASTSYSGHLNTEAFF. CDR3 DNA sequence: TGTGCCAGCACCTCTTACTCGGGACACCTGAACACTGAAGCTTTCTTT.

In regard to this clonotype: With a much larger clone just one base away, this may be a read error. The CDR3 region is CASSQDAANYSEQFF. CDR3 sequence (DNA): TGCGCCAGCAGCCAAGATGCGGCTAACTACAGTGAGCAGTTCTTC. The chain couples TRBV4-3 to TRBJ2-1; no clear D gene. CDR3 length: 15 amino acids. In germline, CDR1 is LGHNA, CDR2 YSLEER.

The chain carries TRBV11-2 and TRBJ2-5; 7 positions match TRBD1. Germline CDR1 reads SGHAT; CDR2 reads FQNNGV. This CDR3 contains 15 residues. Losses at the gene ends were 5 bases for V and 3 bases for J; bases not matched to a gene: 9. The CDR3 here is CASSPHDRVKETQYF. In DNA, the CDR3 is TGTGCCAGCAGCCCCCATGACAGGGTCAAAGAGACCCAGTACTTC.

This clonotype was picked up a small number of times. The rearrangement uses TRBV6-5 and TRBJ2-3; weak D call: TRBD2 (5 bases). V was shortened by 2 bases and J by 2 bases, with 14 bases between the two germline ends. Germline V lookup: CDR1 MNHEY, CDR2 SVGAGI. The CDR3 length is 16 residues. This CDR3 is CASSYLPAENTDTQYF. CDR3 nucleotide sequence: TGTGCCAGCAGTTACCTCCCAGCGGAGAACACAGATACGCAGTATTTT.

As concerns this clonotype: Its ends do not fully match the called genes, so a read error is possible. The chain combines TRBV4-2 with TRBJ2-5; D tentatively reads TRBD1 or TRBD2 (6 bases each). The CDR3 totals 15 residues. Germline V gives CDR1 LGHNA, CDR2 YNFKEQ. In DNA form, the CDR3 reads TGTGCCAGCAACCAAGGGGGACTTGGCGGAGAGACCCAGTATTTC. Translating it yields CASNQGGLGGETQYF.

V gene TRBV12-3 or TRBV12-4 combines with J gene TRBJ1-3, with D unclear. The CDR3 runs to 15 residues. The V gene lost 3 bases and the J gene lost 0 bases, with 9 bases spanning the gap. CDR3 in amino acids: CASSFLPVSGNTIYF. CDR3 nucleotide sequence: TGTGCCAGCAGTTTCTTACCGGTCTCTGGAAACACCATATATTTT.

Concerning this clonotype itself: One base away lies a much larger clone, so this may be a sequencing read error. The chain has TRBV5-6 and TRBJ1-1; maybe TRBD1 (6 bases). Germline CDR1 and CDR2: SGHDT and YYEEEE. This CDR3 has 15 amino acids. This CDR3 reads CASSLGSGQNTETFF. The CDR3 coding sequence is TGTGCCAGCAGCTTGGGCTCCGGACAGAACACTGAAACTTTCTTT.

The chain carries TRBV30 and TRBJ2-5, with D possibly TRBD2 on 6 matching bases. The CDR3 loop spans 14 amino acids. Germline lookup yields CDR1 GTSNPN and CDR2 SVGIG (reference sequence). The V gene lost 1 base and the J gene lost 7 bases, with 16 bases spanning the gap. In DNA form, the CDR3 reads TGTGCCTGGAGTGCCCCAGGCGGGGAACGGACCCAGTACTTC. Translation gives CAWSAPGGERTQYF.

Comment on this clonotype: A single base separates this from a much larger clone, so it may be a read error. This CDR3 reads CANRQPGGNQPQHF. The CDR3 bases are TGTGCCAACAGGCAACCAGGGGGCAATCAGCCCCAGCATTTT. The chain combines TRBV6-1 with TRBJ1-5, with a weak D call TRBD1 (6 bases). Trimming took 10 bases from V and 2 from J, leaving 15 bases between them. CDR3 length equals 14 residues. Looked up from germline, CDR1 is MNHNS and CDR2 is SASEGT.

About this clonotype itself: A read error is possible here, since a much larger clone lies one base away. V gene TRBV6-2 or TRBV6-3 combines with J gene TRBJ1-2, with D unresolved. The CDR3 has 13 amino acids. The germline gives CDR1 MNHEY, CDR2 SVGEGT. The CDR3 region is CASSSPRNYGYAF. CDR3 DNA: TGTGCCAGCAGTTCACCCAGGAACTATGGCTACGCCTTC.

This clonotype was recorded only once. A much larger clone lies a single base off, so this may be a read error. V usage is TRBV6-2 or TRBV6-3 and J usage is TRBJ1-1; maybe TRBD1 (6 bases). CDR3 length equals 16 residues. Looked up from germline, CDR1 is MNHEY and CDR2 is SVGEGT. V shed 7 bases and J shed 0 bases, with 18 bases lying between them. The CDR3 region is CASMFPGHTLNTEAFF. DNA of the CDR3: TGTGCCAGCATGTTTCCGGGACACACGCTGAACACTGAAGCTTTCTTT.